The 6 T cell receptor beta chains below all came from one sample that was sequenced in a study of blood T cell repertoires in COVID-19. Measured with immunoSEQ multiplex PCR; TCRdb has only the in-frame clones, and not every one. This repertoire shows roughly 200,000 clones, about 84% found once; its top ten account for around 5%. The sequenced sample consisted of PBMCs or T cells enriched from blood (not recorded which). Receptors were obtained from a man aged 40-55 years with acute COVID-19.

The chain has TRBV7-8 and TRBJ2-5; D possibly corresponds to TRBD2 (8 bases). The CDR3 runs to 17 residues. Trimming cost V 3 bases and J 6 bases, with 23 bases left between them. Germline values: CDR1 SGHVS, CDR2 FQNEAQ. The DNA of the CDR3 is TGTGCCAGCAGCTTTGGGGACAGTTTAGCGGGAATTCAGACCCAGTACTTC. It translates to CASSFGDSLAGIQTQYF.

The rearrangement links TRBV19 to TRBJ2-3; a possible D gene is TRBD2 (6 bases). Trimming left V 0 bases short and J 8 bases short, with 6 bases between. This CDR3 spans 12 amino acids. Germline V lookup: CDR1 LNHDA, CDR2 SQIVND (reference sequence). The CDR3 region is CASSIEGGTQYF. CDR3 DNA: TGTGCCAGTAGTATAGAGGGAGGTACGCAGTATTTT.

This rearrangement joins TRBV6-4 to TRBJ2-7; 7 bases fit TRBD2. Losses at the gene ends were 0 bases for V and 5 bases for J; bases not matched to a gene: 7. CDR1 is MRHNA, CDR2 SNTAGT, per germline. The CDR3 is 15 residues long. This CDR3 reads CASSDSGGKDHEQYF. The CDR3, as DNA: TGTGCCAGCAGTGACTCGGGAGGGAAGGACCACGAGCAGTACTTC.

The chain has TRBV5-1 and TRBJ2-5; the D is unclear. Germline V gene sequence: CDR1 SGHRS, CDR2 YFSETQ. Trimming stripped 2 bases from V and 2 bases from J, with 13 bases between. The CDR3 runs to 15 residues. CDR3 amino acids: CASSLLAQSQETQYF. In nucleotides, the CDR3 is TGCGCCAGCAGCTTACTTGCGCAAAGTCAAGAGACCCAGTACTTC.

The chain recombines TRBV3-1 (or the pseudogene TRBV3-2) with TRBJ1-5, with D possibly being TRBD1 (6 bases). This CDR3 contains 16 residues. In germline, CDR1 is LGHDT, CDR2 YNNKEL (reference sequence). V dropped 0 bases and J dropped 5 bases, with 14 bases sitting between them. The CDR3 sequence: CASSQEVGAGDQPQHF. The CDR3 bases are TGTGCCAGCAGCCAAGAGGTGGGGGCAGGGGATCAGCCCCAGCATTTT.

This chain links TRBV7-9 with TRBJ1-4, with D possibly being TRBD1 (6 bases). Trimming took 3 bases from V and 8 from J, leaving 16 bases between them. CDR1 SEHNR and CDR2 FQNEAQ come from the germline V gene (reference sequence). The CDR3 loop spans 15 amino acids. The CDR3: CASSLGGPLGEKLFF. DNA of the CDR3: TGTGCCAGCAGCTTGGGGGGGCCGTTAGGAGAAAAACTGTTTTTT.